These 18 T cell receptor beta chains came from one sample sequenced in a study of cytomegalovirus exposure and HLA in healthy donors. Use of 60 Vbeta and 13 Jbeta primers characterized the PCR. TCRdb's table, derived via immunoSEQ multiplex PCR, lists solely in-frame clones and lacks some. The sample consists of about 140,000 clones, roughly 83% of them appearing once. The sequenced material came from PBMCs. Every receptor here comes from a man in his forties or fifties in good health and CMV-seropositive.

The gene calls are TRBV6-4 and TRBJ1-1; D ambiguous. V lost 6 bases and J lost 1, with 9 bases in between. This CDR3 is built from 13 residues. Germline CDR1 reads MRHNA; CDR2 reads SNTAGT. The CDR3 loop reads CASSQQSNTEAFF. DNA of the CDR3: TGTGCCAGCAGCCAACAGTCGAACACTGAAGCTTTCTTT.

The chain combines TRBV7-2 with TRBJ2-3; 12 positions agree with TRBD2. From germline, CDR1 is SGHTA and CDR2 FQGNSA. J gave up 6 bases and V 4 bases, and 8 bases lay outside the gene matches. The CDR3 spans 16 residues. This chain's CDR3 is CASSWTSGTLGDTQYF. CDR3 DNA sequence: TGTGCCAGCAGCTGGACTAGCGGGACCCTCGGGGATACGCAGTATTTT.

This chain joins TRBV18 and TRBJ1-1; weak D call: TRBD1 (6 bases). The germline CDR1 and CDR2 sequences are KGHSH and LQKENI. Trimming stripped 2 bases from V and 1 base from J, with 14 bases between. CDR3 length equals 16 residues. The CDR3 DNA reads TGTGCCAGCTCACCAGGGTCGCAGGGGAAGAACACTGAAGCTTTCTTT. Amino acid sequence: CASSPGSQGKNTEAFF.

The CDR3 spells CASSQGSGQGKGYTF. The DNA of the CDR3 is TGCGCCAGCAGCCAAGGGTCGGGACAGGGAAAAGGCTACACCTTC. The chain combines TRBV4-3 with TRBJ1-2; 9 nucleotides line up with TRBD1. The CDR3 has 15 amino acids. With 1 base clipped from V and 8 bases from J, the junction kept 8 bases outside the gene matches. Looked up from germline, CDR1 is LGHNA and CDR2 is YSLEER.

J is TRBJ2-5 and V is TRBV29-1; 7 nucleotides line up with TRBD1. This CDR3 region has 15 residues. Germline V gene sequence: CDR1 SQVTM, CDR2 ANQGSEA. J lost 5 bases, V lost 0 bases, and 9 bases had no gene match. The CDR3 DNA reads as TGCAGCGTTGAAGACGTCCACAGGGGCATGGAGACCCAGTACTTC. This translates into CSVEDVHRGMETQYF.

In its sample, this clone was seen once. CDR3 in DNA: TGTGCCAGCAGTTACTCGCGTGAAGCTTTCTTT. It encodes CASSYSREAFF. V and J are TRBV6-5 and TRBJ1-1; D is undetermined. CDR3 length: 11 amino acids. The germline V gene encodes CDR1 MNHEY and CDR2 SVGAGI. Deletions cut 0 bases from V and 7 bases from J, with 3 bases between.

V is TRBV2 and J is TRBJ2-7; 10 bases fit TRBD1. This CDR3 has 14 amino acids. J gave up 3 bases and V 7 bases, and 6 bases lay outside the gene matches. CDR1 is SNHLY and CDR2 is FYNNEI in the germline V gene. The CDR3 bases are TGTGCCAGCAACGCCGGGACAGGGGTCTACGAGCAGTACTTC. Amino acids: CASNAGTGVYEQYF.

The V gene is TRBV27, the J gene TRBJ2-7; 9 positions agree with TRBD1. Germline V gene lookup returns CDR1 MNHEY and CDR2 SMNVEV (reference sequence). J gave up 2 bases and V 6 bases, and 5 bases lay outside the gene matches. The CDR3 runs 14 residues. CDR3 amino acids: CASSIQGAAYEQYF. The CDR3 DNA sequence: TGTGCCAGCAGCATACAGGGGGCTGCCTACGAGCAGTACTTC.

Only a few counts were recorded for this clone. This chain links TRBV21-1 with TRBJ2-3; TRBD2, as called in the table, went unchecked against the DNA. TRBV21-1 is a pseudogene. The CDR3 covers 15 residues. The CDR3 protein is CASSNSGRVADTQYF. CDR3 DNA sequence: TGTGCCAGCAGCAATAGCGGGAGGGTGGCAGATACGCAGTATTTT.

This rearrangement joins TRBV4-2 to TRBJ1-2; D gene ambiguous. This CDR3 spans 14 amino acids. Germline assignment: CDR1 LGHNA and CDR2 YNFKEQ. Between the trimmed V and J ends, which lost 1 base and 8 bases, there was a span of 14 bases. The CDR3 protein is CASSQGAGIEGYTF. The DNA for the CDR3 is TGTGCCAGCAGCCAAGGGGCCGGGATAGAGGGCTACACCTTC.

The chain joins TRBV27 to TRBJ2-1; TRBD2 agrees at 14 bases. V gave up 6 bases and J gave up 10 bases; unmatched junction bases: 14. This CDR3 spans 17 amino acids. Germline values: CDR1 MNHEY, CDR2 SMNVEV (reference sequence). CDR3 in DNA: TGTGCCAGCAGCCCGGGACTAGCGGGAGCCCGGGGTGGAGAGCAGTTCTTC. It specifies CASSPGLAGARGGEQFF.

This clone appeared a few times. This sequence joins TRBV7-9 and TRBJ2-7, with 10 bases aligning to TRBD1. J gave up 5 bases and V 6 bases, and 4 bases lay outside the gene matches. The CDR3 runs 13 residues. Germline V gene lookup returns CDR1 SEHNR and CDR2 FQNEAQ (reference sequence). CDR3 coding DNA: TGTGCCAGCAGGCCGACAGGGGGCCACGAGCAGTACTTC. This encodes CASRPTGGHEQYF.

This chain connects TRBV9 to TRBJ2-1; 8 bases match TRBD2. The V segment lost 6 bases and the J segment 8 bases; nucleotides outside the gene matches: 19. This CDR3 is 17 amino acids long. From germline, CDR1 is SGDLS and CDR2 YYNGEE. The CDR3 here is CASTARGGRAPGDEQFF. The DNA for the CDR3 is TGTGCCAGCACCGCTCGCGGGGGGCGGGCCCCTGGGGATGAGCAGTTCTTC.

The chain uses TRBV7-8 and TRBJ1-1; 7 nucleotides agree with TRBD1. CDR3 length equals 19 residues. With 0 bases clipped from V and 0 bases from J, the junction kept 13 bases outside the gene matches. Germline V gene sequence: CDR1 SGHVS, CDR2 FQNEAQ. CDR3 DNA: TGTGCCAGCAGCTTAGCCCGAAGACAGGGAGGCCTCATGAACACTGAAGCTTTCTTT. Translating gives CASSLARRQGGLMNTEAFF.

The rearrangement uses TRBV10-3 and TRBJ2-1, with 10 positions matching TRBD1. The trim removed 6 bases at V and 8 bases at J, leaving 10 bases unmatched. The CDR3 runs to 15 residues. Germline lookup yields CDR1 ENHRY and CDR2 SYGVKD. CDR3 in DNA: TGTGCCATCAGCGACCGGGACAGGGGTTTCGATGAGCAGTTCTTC. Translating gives CAISDRDRGFDEQFF.

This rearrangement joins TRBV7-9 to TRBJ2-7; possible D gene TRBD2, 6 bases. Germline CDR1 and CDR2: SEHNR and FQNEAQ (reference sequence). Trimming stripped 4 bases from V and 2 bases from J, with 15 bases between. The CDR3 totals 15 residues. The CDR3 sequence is CASSSAGTFPYEQYF. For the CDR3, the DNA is TGTGCCAGCAGCTCAGCCGGGACTTTTCCCTACGAGCAGTACTTC.

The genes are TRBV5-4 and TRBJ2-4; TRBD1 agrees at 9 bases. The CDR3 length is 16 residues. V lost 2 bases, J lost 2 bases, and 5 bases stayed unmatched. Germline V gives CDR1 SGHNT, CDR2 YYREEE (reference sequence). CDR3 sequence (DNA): TGTGCCAGCAGCTTTAGGGGACAGGGAACCAAAAACATTCAGTACTTC. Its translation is CASSFRGQGTKNIQYF.

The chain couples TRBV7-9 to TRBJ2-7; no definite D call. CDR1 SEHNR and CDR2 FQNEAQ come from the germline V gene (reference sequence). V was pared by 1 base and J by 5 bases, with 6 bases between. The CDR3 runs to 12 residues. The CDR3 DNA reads TGTGCCAGCAGCTTAGTCCGGGACGAGCAGTACTTC. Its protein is CASSLVRDEQYF.